Shown below are 11 T cell receptor beta chains from a single sample sequenced in a study of monozygotic twins with inflammatory bowel disease. TCRdb reprocessed the 5' RACE reads; each CDR3 protein has one entry and no DNA is given. This sample contains around 380,000 distinct CDR3 sequences. The sample comprised blood. These receptors all stem from a human donor with ulcerative colitis or Crohn's disease, or a healthy co-twin of an affected twin (not recorded which).

The rearrangement uses TRBV11-1 and TRBJ2-7; TCRdb's D gene call, TRBD1, goes unchecked for lack of DNA. The length of the CDR3 is 15 residues. Germline CDR1 and CDR2: SGHAT and FQDESV (reference sequence). CDR3 sequence reads: CASSLASGPAYEQYF.

V usage is TRBV3-1 and J usage is TRBJ2-3. Germline V gives CDR1 LGHDT, CDR2 YNNKEL (reference sequence). The CDR3 runs 13 residues. CDR3 amino acids: CASSQNKAYTQYF.

The rearrangement links TRBV12-3 or TRBV12-4 to TRBJ2-7; TCRdb outputs TRBD1, but without DNA this stays unchecked. This CDR3 is 12 amino acids long. CDR3 residues: CASSFRGREQYF.

CDR3 amino acids: CSVEPAGGYEQYF. The chain employs TRBV29-1 and TRBJ2-7; absent DNA, TCRdb's TRBD2 call cannot be checked. CDR1 SQVTM and CDR2 ANQGSEA come from the germline V gene. This CDR3 contains 13 residues.

This CDR3 reads CACKAVRADIQYF. The chain is built from TRBV30 and TRBJ2-4; absent DNA, TCRdb's TRBD2 call cannot be checked. CDR3 length equals 13 residues. Germline loops: CDR1 GTSNPN, CDR2 SVGIG (reference sequence).

The gene calls are TRBV7-9 and TRBJ1-2; TCRdb gives TRBD1 as the D gene, but with no DNA this cannot be confirmed. The CDR3 length is 13 residues. Per germline, CDR1 SEHNR and CDR2 FQNEAQ (reference sequence). The CDR3 spells CASSFSPADGYTF. Full variable domain (remainder filled in from reference TRBV7-9 and TRBJ1-2): DTGVSQNPRHKITKRGQNVTFRCDPISEHNRLYWYRQTLGQGPEFLTYFQNEAQLEKSRLLSDRFSAERPKGSFSTLEIQRTEQGDSAMYLCASSFSPADGYTFGSGTRLTVV.

The V gene is TRBV11-2, the J gene TRBJ2-2; the TCRdb D gene call, TRBD1, has no DNA to confirm it. The germline gives CDR1 SGHAT, CDR2 FQNNGV. The CDR3 totals 19 residues. CDR3 sequence: CASSLDGLVGQENTGELFF.

V gene TRBV6-5 combines with J gene TRBJ1-5. This CDR3 region has 16 residues. Germline CDR1 and CDR2: MNHEY and SVGAGI. The CDR3 loop reads CASSYSWQIGNQPQHF.

This chain uses TRBV15 with TRBJ1-1; TCRdb picks TRBD1, but there is no DNA to check that call. The CDR3 is made up of 16 amino acids. Per the germline V gene, CDR1 is LNHNV and CDR2 is YYDKDF (reference sequence). The CDR3 spells CATSRGTGGMNTEAFF.

The CDR3 region is CASSTTGPANEKLFF. The V gene is TRBV25-1, the J gene TRBJ1-4; as DNA is missing, the TRBD1 call by TCRdb cannot be tested. Germline CDR1 is MGHDK and CDR2 is SYGVNS. The CDR3 is 15 amino acids.

J is TRBJ2-3 and V is TRBV9; TCRdb selects TRBD2, and the lack of DNA leaves this call unchecked. The CDR3 has 19 residues. Germline V gene sequence: CDR1 SGDLS, CDR2 YYNGEE. The CDR3 loop is CASSAQPLPGLAASDTQYF. Drawing the rest from reference TRBV9 and TRBJ2-3, the complete variable domain is DSGVTQTPKHLITATGQRVTLRCSPRSGDLSVYWYQQSLDQGLQFLIQYYNGEERAKGNILERFSAQQFPDLHSELNLSSLELGDSALYFCASSAQPLPGLAASDTQYFGPGTRLTVL.